The 28 T cell receptor beta chains below come from one sample, sequenced in a study of T cells in Graves' hyperthyroidism and ophthalmopathy. The TCR beta CDR3 regions underwent amplification using RNA transcripts as the source. In the first-round RT-PCR of the TCR CDR3, the HTBI primer set was used. MiXCR, applied by TCRdb to the multiplex PCR reads, yields one record per CDR3 protein. The table includes a few hundred thousand distinct CDR3 sequences, less than 20% detected once. The sequenced sample was blood. These receptors all stem from a woman younger than 35 with Graves' hyperthyroidism.

This clonotype was counted a few times. The gene calls are TRBV20-1 and TRBJ2-7; D not resolved. Trimming took 0 bases from V and 4 from J, leaving 4 bases between them. Germline CDR1 is DFQATT and CDR2 is SNEGSKA (reference sequence). The CDR3 is 11 residues long. The CDR3 here is CSAREIYEQYF. CDR3 nucleotide sequence: TGCAGTGCTAGAGAGATTTACGAGCAGTACTTC.

This clonotype was detected many times. The CDR3: CSAIAGGPIEQYF. The CDR3 bases are TGCAGTGCTATTGCGGGAGGGCCCATCGAGCAGTACTTC. The rearrangement links TRBV20-1 to TRBJ2-7, with 9 bases aligning to TRBD2. The germline V gene has CDR1 DFQATT and CDR2 SNEGSKA (reference sequence). V trimming: 4 bases; J trimming: 6 bases; junction bases outside the gene matches: 7. CDR3 length: 13 amino acids.

The chain is built from TRBV7-9 and TRBJ2-7; 10 bases match TRBD1. J lost 1 base, V lost 5 bases, and 14 bases had no gene match. The CDR3 totals 18 residues. The germline V gene has CDR1 SEHNR and CDR2 FQNEAQ (reference sequence). The CDR3 nucleotides are TGTGCCAGCAGCCCGGAAACCCGGGACAGGGGAGGTTCCTACGAGCAGTACTTC. Translating it yields CASSPETRDRGGSYEQYF.

V is TRBV11-2 and J is TRBJ1-6; 11 bases map to TRBD1. The germline V gene encodes CDR1 SGHAT and CDR2 FQNNGV. CDR3 size: 17 residues. V was clipped by 5 bases and J by 7 bases; unmatched bases: 10. Here the CDR3 reads CASSPGRTGGGNSPLHF. The CDR3 DNA is TGTGCCAGCAGCCCAGGCCGGACAGGGGGCGGAAATTCACCCCTCCACTTT.

Worth noting for this clonotype: A much larger clone sits a single nucleotide away, making a read error possible. The chain's CDR3 is CAISTGTEAFF. CDR3 coding DNA: TGTGCCATCAGTACAGGGACTGAAGCTTTCTTT. V usage is TRBV10-3 and J usage is TRBJ1-1, with D perhaps matching TRBD1 (6 bases). The CDR3 has 11 amino acids. The germline CDR1 and CDR2 sequences are ENHRY and SYGVKD. With 5 bases removed from V and 5 bases from J, the gap between germline ends came to 6 bases.

Many counts were recorded for this clonotype. The chain carries TRBV12-3 or TRBV12-4 and TRBJ2-3; 10 bases line up with TRBD2. V was pared by 6 bases and J by 3 bases, with 6 bases of the junction left unmatched. The CDR3 runs to 15 residues. The CDR3 here is CASSPSGGATDTQYF. DNA for the CDR3: TGTGCCAGCAGCCCGAGCGGGGGGGCTACAGATACGCAGTATTTT.

This chain uses TRBV4-2 with TRBJ1-3, with D unresolved. Trimming cost V 1 base and J 8 bases, with 18 bases left between them. Germline V lookup: CDR1 LGHNA, CDR2 YNFKEQ. This CDR3 is 16 amino acids long. DNA for the CDR3: TGTGCCAGCAGCCAAGTTGTTGGGCAACTGGGAGACACCATATATTTT. Amino acid sequence: CASSQVVGQLGDTIYF.

This clonotype came up many times. The rearrangement joins TRBV5-1 to TRBJ2-2, with D possibly matching TRBD1 (5 bases). Looked up from germline, CDR1 is SGHRS and CDR2 is YFSETQ. V lost 6 bases to trimming and J lost 2 bases, with 14 bases between them. This CDR3 comprises 15 residues. The CDR3 DNA follows: TGCGCCAGCACCGAACTGCAGGGCAACACCGGGGAGCTGTTTTTT. Translation: CASTELQGNTGELFF.

This clonotype has ten or more counts. CDR3 sequence (DNA): TGTGCCAGCGACAGGGGCTATGGCTACACCTTC. Translation: CASDRGYGYTF. The chain employs TRBV6-1 and TRBJ1-2; TRBD1 agrees at 8 bases. Germline V lookup: CDR1 MNHNS, CDR2 SASEGT. The V gene end was trimmed by 8 bases and the J gene end by 4 bases; junction bases not matched to a gene: 0. The CDR3 is 11 amino acids.

This clonotype was observed many times. CDR3 sequence (DNA): TGTGCCACCAGTGATTTGCGGGTCTCAGATACGCAGTATTTT. This translates into CATSDLRVSDTQYF. The chain uses TRBV24-1 and TRBJ2-3; D is ambiguous. The CDR3 consists of 14 residues. V lost 0 bases, J lost 4 bases, and 7 bases lay in between. The germline V gene encodes CDR1 KGHDR and CDR2 SFDVKD.

V gene TRBV7-9 combines with J gene TRBJ1-5; D ambiguous. This CDR3 has 15 residues. The V end was cut by 5 bases, the J end by 4 bases, with 15 bases between. From germline, CDR1 is SEHNR and CDR2 FQNEAQ (reference sequence). CDR3 DNA sequence: TGTGCCAGCAGCAGTACGGCGATAAAAAATCAGCCCCAGCATTTT. This sequence encodes CASSSTAIKNQPQHF.

Only a few counts were recorded for this clonotype. This sequence joins TRBV11-3 and TRBJ1-6; TRBD1 is a possible D gene (5 bases). The V gene's germline CDR1 is SGHNT and CDR2 YENEEA. The CDR3 totals 14 residues. Trimming stripped 3 bases from V and 7 bases from J, with 10 bases between. CDR3 DNA: TGTGCCAGCAGCTTCAGAGGGGAGAATTCACCCCTCCACTTT. It yields the protein CASSFRGENSPLHF.

The sample holds many counts of this clonotype. This chain links TRBV2 with TRBJ2-1; D not certain. CDR3 length equals 14 residues. Germline-derived CDR1 and CDR2 are SNHLY and FYNNEI. V lost 7 bases to trimming and J lost 1 base, with 11 bases between them. The CDR3 is CASTSTESYNEQFF. For the CDR3, the DNA is TGTGCCAGCACCAGCACCGAATCCTACAATGAGCAGTTCTTC.

This clonotype occurred many times. The chain employs TRBV4-2 and TRBJ1-1; D might be TRBD1 (6 bases). Germline V gives CDR1 LGHNA, CDR2 YNFKEQ. This CDR3 has 14 amino acids. Between the trimmed V and J ends, which lost 0 bases and 6 bases, there was a span of 11 bases. This CDR3 is CASSQDYQGSEAFF. In DNA, the CDR3 is TGTGCCAGCAGCCAAGATTACCAGGGGTCTGAAGCTTTCTTT.

This clonotype came up many times. This sequence joins TRBV20-1 and TRBJ2-1, with 14 bases identical to TRBD2. J was trimmed by 10 bases and V by 4 bases; bases with no gene match: 6. The CDR3 spans 14 residues. The V gene's germline CDR1 is DFQATT and CDR2 SNEGSKA (reference sequence). The CDR3 DNA is TGCAGTGCTATAGGACTAGCGGGGGGCGAAGAGCAGTTCTTC. Its protein is CSAIGLAGGEEQFF.

This clonotype has a count of ten or more. The CDR3 is CSARDGTSHSYEQYF. Here the CDR3 DNA reads TGCAGTGCTAGAGACGGGACTAGTCATTCCTACGAGCAGTACTTC. The chain employs TRBV20-1 and TRBJ2-7; 8 nucleotides align to TRBD2. This CDR3 region has 15 residues. Germline V gene data show CDR1 as DFQATT and CDR2 as SNEGSKA (reference sequence). V trimming: 0 bases; J trimming: 1 base; junction bases outside the gene matches: 5.

In DNA, the CDR3 is TGTGCCAGTAGTACCGTGGCGGGAGTACGGGAGACCCAGTACTTC. The encoded protein is CASSTVAGVRETQYF. The chain uses TRBV19 and TRBJ2-5; 7 positions agree with TRBD2. The CDR3 extends over 15 amino acids. Trimming at V came to 4 bases and at J to 5 bases, leaving 10 bases not matched to a gene. CDR1 and CDR2 (germline): LNHDA, SQIVND (reference sequence).

The chain employs TRBV11-3 and TRBJ1-1; no firm D call. Trimming removed 5 bases from V and 4 bases from J, with 17 bases in between. Looked up from germline, CDR1 is SGHNT and CDR2 is YENEEA. This CDR3 has 15 amino acids. CDR3 nucleotides: TGTGCCAGCAGCCCTCGGGAGGCCCCCGGCACTGAAGCTTTCTTT. Its protein is CASSPREAPGTEAFF. Complete variable domain (other parts from reference TRBV11-3 and TRBJ1-1): EAGVVQSPRYKIIEKKQPVAFWCNPISGHNTLYWYLQNLGQGPELLIRYENEEAVDDSQLPKDRFSAERLKGVDSTLKIQPAELGDSAVYLCASSPREAPGTEAFFGQGTRLTVV.

This clonotype was seen at least ten times. V is TRBV7-2 and J is TRBJ2-1, with D possibly matching TRBD2 (5 bases). V was pared by 3 bases and J by 10 bases, with 13 bases between. In germline, CDR1 is SGHTA, CDR2 FQGNSA. The CDR3 extends over 13 amino acids. CDR3 nucleotides: TGTGCCAGCAGCTTTACCCCGAGGAGGGAGCAGTTCTTC. The encoded protein is CASSFTPRREQFF. The variable domain in full, with the rest retrieved from reference TRBV7-2 and TRBJ2-1, is GAGVSQSPSNKVTEKGKDVELRCDPISGHTALYWYRQSLGQGLEFLIYFQGNSAPDKSGLPSDRFSAERTGGSVSTLTIQRTQQEDSAVYLCASSFTPRREQFFGPGTRLTVL.

This clonotype was seen repeatedly, ten times or more. The chain combines TRBV20-1 with TRBJ2-1; the match to TRBD2 covers 7 bases. J lost 2 bases, V lost 0 bases, and 10 bases had no gene match. This CDR3 region has 17 residues. Germline-derived CDR1 and CDR2 are DFQATT and SNEGSKA (reference sequence). CDR3: CSARESSLAGAYNEQFF. CDR3 coding DNA: TGCAGTGCTAGAGAGAGTTCTTTGGCGGGAGCCTACAATGAGCAGTTCTTC.

The chain employs TRBV20-1 and TRBJ2-7; 7 bases map to TRBD1. The germline gives CDR1 DFQATT, CDR2 SNEGSKA (reference sequence). The V gene end was trimmed by 0 bases and the J gene end by 3 bases; junction bases not matched to a gene: 5. The CDR3 contains 14 residues. CDR3 coding DNA: TGCAGTGCTAGAGATCCGACAGGGAGCTACGAGCAGTACTTC. It encodes CSARDPTGSYEQYF.

This clonotype was observed many times. This sequence joins TRBV29-1 and TRBJ1-1; D is uncertain. Germline values: CDR1 SQVTM, CDR2 ANQGSEA. There are 13 residues in the CDR3. Trimming stripped 4 bases from V and 0 bases from J, with 9 bases between. CDR3 sequence: CSVGMKLNTEAFF. The CDR3 DNA sequence: TGCAGCGTTGGGATGAAATTGAACACTGAAGCTTTCTTT. Looking up the rest from reference TRBV29-1 and TRBJ1-1 gives the full variable domain: SAVISQKPSRDICQRGTSLTIQCQVDSQVTMMFWYRQQPGQSLTLIATANQGSEATYESGFVIDKFPISRPNLTFSTLTVSNMSPEDSSIYLCSVGMKLNTEAFFGQGTRLTVV.

Turning to this clonotype: A junction boundary mismatches the germline segment, possibly from a read error. The chain uses TRBV7-9 and TRBJ1-1; D is perhaps TRBD1 (5 bases). The CDR3 runs 20 residues. The V gene's germline CDR1 is SEHNR and CDR2 FQNEAQ (reference sequence). The CDR3 nucleotides read TGCGCCAGCAGCCATCCCATCGGGAGCGGGGGGATCAAAATGAACACTGAAGCTTTCTTT. Amino acids: CASSHPIGSGGIKMNTEAFF.

This clonotype was seen many times. The gene calls are TRBV28 and TRBJ1-5; D may be TRBD1 (6 bases). Trimming took 4 bases from V and 2 from J, leaving 9 bases between them. The CDR3 contains 14 residues. Germline CDR1 and CDR2: MDHEN and SYDVKM. CDR3 residues: CASSSGGRNQPQHF. The CDR3 nucleotides are TGTGCCAGCAGTTCCGGGGGGCGCAATCAGCCCCAGCATTTT.

The chain recombines TRBV20-1 with TRBJ1-1; D may be TRBD1 (5 bases). V dropped 3 bases and J dropped 7 bases, with 12 bases sitting between them. Germline CDR1 DFQATT, CDR2 SNEGSKA (reference sequence). The CDR3 runs 12 residues. CDR3 sequence (DNA): TGCAGTGCTAGGGCCGTGACAGATGAAGCTTTCTTT. It is translated as CSARAVTDEAFF.

There are many counts of this clonotype. The V and J genes are TRBV5-1 and TRBJ2-7, with TRBD2 matching over 8 bases. Germline V gives CDR1 SGHRS, CDR2 YFSETQ. The J segment lost 0 bases and the V segment lost 5 bases, leaving 7 bases of the junction unmatched. The CDR3 sequence is 15 residues long. CDR3 sequence reads: CASSPDSGSSYEQYF. The CDR3 DNA sequence: TGCGCCAGCAGTCCGGACAGCGGGAGCTCCTACGAGCAGTACTTC. Full variable domain (rest looked up from reference TRBV5-1 and TRBJ2-7): KAGVTQTPRYLIKTRGQQVTLSCSPISGHRSVSWYQQTPGQGLQFLFEYFSETQRNKGNFPGRFSGRQFSNSRSEMNVSTLELGDSALYLCASSPDSGSSYEQYFGPGTRLTVT.

The table lists this clonotype with a few counts. The gene calls are TRBV7-2 and TRBJ1-5; perhaps TRBD1 as D (6 bases). Germline V CDR1 and CDR2: SGHTA, FQGNSA. Deletions cut 6 bases from V and 5 bases from J, with 20 bases between. This CDR3 contains 16 residues. Here the CDR3 reads CASRPTGKGMDQPQHF. The CDR3 region has the DNA TGTGCCAGCAGACCTACAGGGAAAGGGATGGATCAGCCCCAGCATTTT.

There are many counts of this clonotype. This chain links TRBV7-8 with TRBJ1-1; 7 bases fit TRBD1. The CDR3 has 14 residues. Germline trimming cut 1 base from V and 3 bases from J; bases unmatched to any gene: 2. The germline V gene has CDR1 SGHVS and CDR2 FQNEAQ. The CDR3 region is CASSLDTGDTEAFF. As DNA, the CDR3 is TGTGCCAGCAGCTTAGACACAGGGGACACTGAAGCTTTCTTT.